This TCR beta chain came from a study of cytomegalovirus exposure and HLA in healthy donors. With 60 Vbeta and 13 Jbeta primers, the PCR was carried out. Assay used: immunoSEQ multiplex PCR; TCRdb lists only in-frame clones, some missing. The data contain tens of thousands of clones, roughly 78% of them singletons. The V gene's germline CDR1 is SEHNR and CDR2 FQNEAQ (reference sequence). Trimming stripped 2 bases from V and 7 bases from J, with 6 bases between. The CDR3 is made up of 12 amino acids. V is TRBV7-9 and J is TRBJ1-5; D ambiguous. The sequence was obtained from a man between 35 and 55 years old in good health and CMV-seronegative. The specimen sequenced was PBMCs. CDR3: CASSLREQPQHF. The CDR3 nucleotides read TGTGCCAGCAGCTTAAGGGAGCAGCCCCAGCATTTT.